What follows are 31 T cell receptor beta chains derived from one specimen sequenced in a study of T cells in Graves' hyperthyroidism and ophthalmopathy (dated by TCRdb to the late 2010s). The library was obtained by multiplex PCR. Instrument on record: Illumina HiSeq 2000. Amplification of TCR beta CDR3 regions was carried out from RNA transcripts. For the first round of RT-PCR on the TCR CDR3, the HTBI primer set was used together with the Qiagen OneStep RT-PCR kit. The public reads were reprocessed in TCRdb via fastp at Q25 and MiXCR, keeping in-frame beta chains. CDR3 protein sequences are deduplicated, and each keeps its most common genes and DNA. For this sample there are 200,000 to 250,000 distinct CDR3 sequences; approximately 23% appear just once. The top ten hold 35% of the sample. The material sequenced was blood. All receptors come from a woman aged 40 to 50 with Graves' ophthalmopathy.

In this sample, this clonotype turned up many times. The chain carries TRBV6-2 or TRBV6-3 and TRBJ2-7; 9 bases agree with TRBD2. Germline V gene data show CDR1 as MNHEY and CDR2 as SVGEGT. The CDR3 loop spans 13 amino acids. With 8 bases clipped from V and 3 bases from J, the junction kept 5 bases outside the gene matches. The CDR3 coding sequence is TGTGCCAGCTGGATGACTAGCGGCTACGAGCAGTACTTC. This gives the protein CASWMTSGYEQYF.

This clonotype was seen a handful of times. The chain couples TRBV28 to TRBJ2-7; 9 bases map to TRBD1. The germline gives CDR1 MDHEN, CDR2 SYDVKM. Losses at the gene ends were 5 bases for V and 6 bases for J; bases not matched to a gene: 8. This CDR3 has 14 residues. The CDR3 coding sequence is TGTGCCAGCAGTCTCGGACAGGGGCGGTTCGAGCAGTACTTC. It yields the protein CASSLGQGRFEQYF.

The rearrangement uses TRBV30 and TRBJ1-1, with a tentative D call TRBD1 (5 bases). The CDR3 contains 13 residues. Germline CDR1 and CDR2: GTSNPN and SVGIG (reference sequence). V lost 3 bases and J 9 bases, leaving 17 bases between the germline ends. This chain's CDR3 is CAWSEAGRGKAFF. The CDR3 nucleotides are TGTGCCTGGAGCGAAGCTGGAAGGGGAAAAGCTTTCTTT.

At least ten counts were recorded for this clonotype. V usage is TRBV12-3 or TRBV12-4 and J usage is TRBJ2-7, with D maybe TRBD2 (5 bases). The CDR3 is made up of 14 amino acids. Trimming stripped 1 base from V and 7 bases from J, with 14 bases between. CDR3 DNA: TGTGCCAGCAGTTTAGACTTTTCGTCGGGGGAGCAGTACTTC. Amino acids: CASSLDFSSGEQYF.

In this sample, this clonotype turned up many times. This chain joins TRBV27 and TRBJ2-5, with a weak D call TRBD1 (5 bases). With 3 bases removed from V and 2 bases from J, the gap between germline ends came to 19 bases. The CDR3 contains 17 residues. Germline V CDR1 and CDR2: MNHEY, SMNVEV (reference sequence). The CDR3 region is CASSFHQGGRPQETQYF. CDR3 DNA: TGTGCCAGCAGTTTCCACCAGGGTGGGCGCCCTCAAGAGACCCAGTACTTC.

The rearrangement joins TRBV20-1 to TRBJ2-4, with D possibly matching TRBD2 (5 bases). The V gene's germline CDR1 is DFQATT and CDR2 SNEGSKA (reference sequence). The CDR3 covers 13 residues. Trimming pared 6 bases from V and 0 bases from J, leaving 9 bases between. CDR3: CSAGVLAKNIQYF. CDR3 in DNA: TGCAGTGCCGGGGTATTAGCCAAAAACATTCAGTACTTC.

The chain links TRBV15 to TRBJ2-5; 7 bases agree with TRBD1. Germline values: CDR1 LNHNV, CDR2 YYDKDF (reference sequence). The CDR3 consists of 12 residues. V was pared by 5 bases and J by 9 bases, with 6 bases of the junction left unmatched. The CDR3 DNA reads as TGTGCCACCAGCCGCACAGGGGTGGCCCAGTACTTC. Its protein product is CATSRTGVAQYF.

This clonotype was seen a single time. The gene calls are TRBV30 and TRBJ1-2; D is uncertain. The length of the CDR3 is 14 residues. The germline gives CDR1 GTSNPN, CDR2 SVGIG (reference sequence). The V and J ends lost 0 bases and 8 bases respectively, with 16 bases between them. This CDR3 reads CAWSVGPGWKGYTF. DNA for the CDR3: TGTGCCTGGAGTGTAGGTCCGGGGTGGAAGGGCTACACCTTC.

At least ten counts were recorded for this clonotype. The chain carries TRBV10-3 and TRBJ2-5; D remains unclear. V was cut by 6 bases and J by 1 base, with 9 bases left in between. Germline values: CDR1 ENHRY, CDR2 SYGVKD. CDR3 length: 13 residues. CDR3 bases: TGTGCCATCAGCCAGCGTGCCCAAGAGACCCAGTACTTC. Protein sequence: CAISQRAQETQYF.

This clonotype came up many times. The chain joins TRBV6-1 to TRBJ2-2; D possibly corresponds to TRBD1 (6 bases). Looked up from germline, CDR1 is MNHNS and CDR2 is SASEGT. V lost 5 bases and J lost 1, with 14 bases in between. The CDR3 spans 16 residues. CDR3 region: CASSPLWDKNTGELFF. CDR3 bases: TGTGCCAGCAGTCCCCTCTGGGACAAGAACACCGGGGAGCTGTTTTTT.

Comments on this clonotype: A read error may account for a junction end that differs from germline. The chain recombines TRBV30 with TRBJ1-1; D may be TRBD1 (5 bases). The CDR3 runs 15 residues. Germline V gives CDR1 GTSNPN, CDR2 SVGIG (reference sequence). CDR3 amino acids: CAGTLRFLMNTEASF. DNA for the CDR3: TGTGCCGGGACCCTGCGCTTCTTGATGAACACTGAAGCTTCCTTT.

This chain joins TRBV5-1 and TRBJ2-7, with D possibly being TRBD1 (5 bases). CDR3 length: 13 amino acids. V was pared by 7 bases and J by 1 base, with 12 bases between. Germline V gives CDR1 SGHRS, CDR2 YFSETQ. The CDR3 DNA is TGCGCCAGCGGGCAGGGTGTATCCTACGAGCAGTACTTC. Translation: CASGQGVSYEQYF.

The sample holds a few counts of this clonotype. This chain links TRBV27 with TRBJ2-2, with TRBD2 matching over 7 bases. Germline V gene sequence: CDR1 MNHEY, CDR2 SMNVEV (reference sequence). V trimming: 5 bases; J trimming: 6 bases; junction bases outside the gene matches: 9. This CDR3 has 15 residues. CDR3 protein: CASSPSASGAGELFF. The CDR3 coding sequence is TGTGCCAGCAGTCCCTCTGCTAGCGGTGCCGGGGAGCTGTTTTTT.

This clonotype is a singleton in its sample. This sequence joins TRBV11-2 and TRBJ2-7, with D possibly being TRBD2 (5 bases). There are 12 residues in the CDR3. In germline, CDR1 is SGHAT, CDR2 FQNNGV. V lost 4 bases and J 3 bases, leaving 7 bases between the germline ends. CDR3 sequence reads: CASSSGYYEQYF. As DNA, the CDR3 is TGTGCCAGCAGCTCGGGGTACTACGAGCAGTACTTC.

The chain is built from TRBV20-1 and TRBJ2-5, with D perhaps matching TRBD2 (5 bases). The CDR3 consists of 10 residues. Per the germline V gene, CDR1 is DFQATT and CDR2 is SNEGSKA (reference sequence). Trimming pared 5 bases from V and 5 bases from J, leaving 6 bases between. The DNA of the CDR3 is TGCAGTGCTCCGGGGGAGACCCAGTACTTC. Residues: CSAPGETQYF.

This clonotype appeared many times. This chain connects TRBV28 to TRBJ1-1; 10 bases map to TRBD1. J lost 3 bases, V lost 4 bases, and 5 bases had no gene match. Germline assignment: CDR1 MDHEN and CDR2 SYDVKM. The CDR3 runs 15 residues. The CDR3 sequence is CASSSPGTGDTEAFF. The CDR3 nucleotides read TGTGCCAGCAGTTCCCCGGGGACAGGGGACACTGAAGCTTTCTTT.

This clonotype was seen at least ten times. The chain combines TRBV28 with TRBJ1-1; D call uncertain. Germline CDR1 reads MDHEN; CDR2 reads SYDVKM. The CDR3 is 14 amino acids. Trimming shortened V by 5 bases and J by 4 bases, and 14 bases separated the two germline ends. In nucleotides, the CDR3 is TGTGCCAGCAGTGGCCCGGCGGGTCGCACTGAAGCTTTCTTT. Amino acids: CASSGPAGRTEAFF.

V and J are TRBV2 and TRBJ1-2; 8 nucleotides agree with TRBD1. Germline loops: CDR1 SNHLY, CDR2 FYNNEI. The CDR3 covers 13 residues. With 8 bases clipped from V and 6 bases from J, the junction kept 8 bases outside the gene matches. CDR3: CASEPGQADGYTF. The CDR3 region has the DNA TGTGCCAGCGAGCCGGGACAGGCTGATGGCTACACCTTC.

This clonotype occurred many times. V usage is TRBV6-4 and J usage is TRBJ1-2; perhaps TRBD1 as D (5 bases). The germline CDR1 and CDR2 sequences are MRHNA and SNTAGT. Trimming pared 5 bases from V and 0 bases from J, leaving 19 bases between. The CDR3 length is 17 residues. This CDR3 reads CASSLGALGGANYGYTF. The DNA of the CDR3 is TGTGCCAGCAGTCTAGGGGCTTTAGGCGGTGCTAACTATGGCTACACCTTC.

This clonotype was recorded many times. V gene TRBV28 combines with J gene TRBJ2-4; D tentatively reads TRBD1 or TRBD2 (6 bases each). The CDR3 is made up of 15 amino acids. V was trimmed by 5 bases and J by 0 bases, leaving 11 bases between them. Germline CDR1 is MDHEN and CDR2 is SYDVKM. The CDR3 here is CASSRGGLAKNIQYF. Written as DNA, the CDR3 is TGTGCCAGCAGTAGAGGGGGGCTAGCCAAAAACATTCAGTACTTC.

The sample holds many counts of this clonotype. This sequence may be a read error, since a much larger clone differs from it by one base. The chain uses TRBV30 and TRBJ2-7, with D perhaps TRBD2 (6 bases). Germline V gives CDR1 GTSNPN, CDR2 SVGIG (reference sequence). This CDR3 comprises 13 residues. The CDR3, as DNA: TGTGCCTGGAGTGACGGGACTCGCTACGAGCGGTACTTC. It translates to CAWSDGTRYERYF.

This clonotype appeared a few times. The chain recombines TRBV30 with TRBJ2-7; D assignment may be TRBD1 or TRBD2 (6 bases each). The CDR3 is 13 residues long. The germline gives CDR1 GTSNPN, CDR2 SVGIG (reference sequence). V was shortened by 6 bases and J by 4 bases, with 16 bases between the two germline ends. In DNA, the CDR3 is TGTGCCTGCGTTGAGGGGGGTAGATACGAGCAGTACTTC. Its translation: CACVEGGRYEQYF. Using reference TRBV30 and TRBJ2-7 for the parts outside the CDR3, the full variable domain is SQTIHQWPATLVQPVGSPLSLECTVEGTSNPNLYWYRQAAGRGLQLLFYSVGIGQISSEVPQNLSASRPQDRQFILSSKKLLLSDSGFYLCACVEGGRYEQYFGPGTRLTVT.

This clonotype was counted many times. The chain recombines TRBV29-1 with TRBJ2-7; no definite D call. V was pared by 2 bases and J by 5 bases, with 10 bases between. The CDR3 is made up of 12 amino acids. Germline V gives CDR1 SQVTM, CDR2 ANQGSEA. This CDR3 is CSVESGSNEQYF. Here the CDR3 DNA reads TGCAGCGTTGAATCCGGGTCCAACGAGCAGTACTTC.

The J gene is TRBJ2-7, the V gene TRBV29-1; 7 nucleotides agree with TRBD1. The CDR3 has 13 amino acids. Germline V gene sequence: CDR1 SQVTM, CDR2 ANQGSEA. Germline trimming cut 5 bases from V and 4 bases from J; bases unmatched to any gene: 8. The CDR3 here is CSVLVGDSYEQYF. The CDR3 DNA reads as TGCAGCGTTCTGGTGGGGGACAGTTACGAGCAGTACTTC.

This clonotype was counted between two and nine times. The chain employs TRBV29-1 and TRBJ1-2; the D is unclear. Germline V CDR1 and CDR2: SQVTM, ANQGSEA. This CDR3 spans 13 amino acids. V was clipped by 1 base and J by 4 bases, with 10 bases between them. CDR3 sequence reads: CSVEGDSGYGYTF. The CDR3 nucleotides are TGCAGCGTTGAAGGAGACTCAGGCTATGGCTACACCTTC.

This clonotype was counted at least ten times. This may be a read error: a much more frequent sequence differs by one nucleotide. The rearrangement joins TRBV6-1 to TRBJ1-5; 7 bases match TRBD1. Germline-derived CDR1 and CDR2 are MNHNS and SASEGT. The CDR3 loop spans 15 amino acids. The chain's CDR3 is CVSSATQGWDQPQHF. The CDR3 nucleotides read TGTGTCAGCAGTGCAACACAGGGGTGGGATCAGCCCCAGCATTTT.

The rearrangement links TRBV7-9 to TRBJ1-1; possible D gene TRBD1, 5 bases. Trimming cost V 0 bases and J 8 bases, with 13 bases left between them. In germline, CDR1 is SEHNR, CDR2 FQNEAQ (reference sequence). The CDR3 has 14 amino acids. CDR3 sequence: CASSLAGPREEAFF. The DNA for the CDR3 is TGTGCCAGCAGCTTAGCGGGGCCGAGGGAGGAAGCTTTCTTT.

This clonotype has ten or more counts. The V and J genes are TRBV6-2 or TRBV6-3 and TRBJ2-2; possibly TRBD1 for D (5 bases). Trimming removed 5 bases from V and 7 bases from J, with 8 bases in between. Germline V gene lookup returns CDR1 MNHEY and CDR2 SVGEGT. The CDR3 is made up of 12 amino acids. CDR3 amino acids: CASSHQGGELFF. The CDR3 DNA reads TGTGCCAGCAGTCATCAGGGCGGGGAGCTGTTTTTT.

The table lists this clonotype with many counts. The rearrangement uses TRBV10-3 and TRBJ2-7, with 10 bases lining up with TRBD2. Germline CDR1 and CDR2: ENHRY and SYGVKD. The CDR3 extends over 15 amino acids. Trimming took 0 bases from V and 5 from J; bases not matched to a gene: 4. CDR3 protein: CAISESPSGSHEQYF. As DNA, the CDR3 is TGTGCCATCAGTGAGTCGCCTAGCGGGAGCCACGAGCAGTACTTC.

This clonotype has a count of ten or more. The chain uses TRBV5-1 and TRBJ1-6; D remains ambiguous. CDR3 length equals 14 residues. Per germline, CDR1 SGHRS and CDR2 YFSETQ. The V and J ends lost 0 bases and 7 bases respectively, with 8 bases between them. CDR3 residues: CASSLVGENSPLHF. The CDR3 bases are TGCGCCAGCAGCTTGGTCGGCGAAAATTCACCCCTCCACTTT.

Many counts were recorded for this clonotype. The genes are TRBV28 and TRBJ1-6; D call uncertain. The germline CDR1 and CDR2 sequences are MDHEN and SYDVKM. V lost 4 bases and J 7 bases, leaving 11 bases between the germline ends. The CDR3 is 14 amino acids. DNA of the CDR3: TGTGCCAGCAGTTGGCGTAGGCTCAATTCACCCCTCCACTTT. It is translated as CASSWRRLNSPLHF.